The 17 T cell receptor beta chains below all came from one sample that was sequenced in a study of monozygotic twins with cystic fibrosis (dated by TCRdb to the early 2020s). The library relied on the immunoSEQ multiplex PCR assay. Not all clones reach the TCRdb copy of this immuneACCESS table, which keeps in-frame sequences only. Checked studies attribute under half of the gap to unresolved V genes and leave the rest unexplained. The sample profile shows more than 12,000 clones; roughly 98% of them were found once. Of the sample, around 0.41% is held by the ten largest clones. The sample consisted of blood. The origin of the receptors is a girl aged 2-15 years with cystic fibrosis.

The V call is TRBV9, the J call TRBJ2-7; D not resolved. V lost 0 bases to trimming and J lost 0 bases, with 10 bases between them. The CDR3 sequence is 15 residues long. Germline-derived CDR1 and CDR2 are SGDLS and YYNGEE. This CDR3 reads CASSVGAGISYEQYF. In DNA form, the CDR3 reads TGTGCCAGCAGCGTAGGGGCAGGTATCTCCTACGAGCAGTACTTC. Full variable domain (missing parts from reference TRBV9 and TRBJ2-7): DSGVTQTPKHLITATGQRVTLRCSPRSGDLSVYWYQQSLDQGLQFLIQYYNGEERAKGNILERFSAQQFPDLHSELNLSSLELGDSALYFCASSVGAGISYEQYFGPGTRLTVT.

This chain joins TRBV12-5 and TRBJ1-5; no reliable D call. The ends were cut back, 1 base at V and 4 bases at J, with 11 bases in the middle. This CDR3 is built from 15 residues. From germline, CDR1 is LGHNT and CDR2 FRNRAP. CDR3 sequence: CASGLGEGVNQPQHF. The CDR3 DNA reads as TGTGCTAGTGGTTTGGGGGAGGGAGTGAATCAGCCCCAGCATTTT.

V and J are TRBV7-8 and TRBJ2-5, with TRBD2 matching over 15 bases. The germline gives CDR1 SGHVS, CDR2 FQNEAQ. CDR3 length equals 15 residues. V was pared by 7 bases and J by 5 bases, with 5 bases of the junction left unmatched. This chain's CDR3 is CASKKGLAGGETQYF. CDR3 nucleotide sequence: TGTGCCAGCAAAAAGGGACTAGCGGGAGGCGAGACCCAGTACTTC.

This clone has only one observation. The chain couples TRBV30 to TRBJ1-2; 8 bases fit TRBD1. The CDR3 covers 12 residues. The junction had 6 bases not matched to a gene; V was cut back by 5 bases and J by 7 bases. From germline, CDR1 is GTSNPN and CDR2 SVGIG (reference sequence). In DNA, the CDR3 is TGTGCCTGGGATCAGGGGGCGGGTGGCTACACCTTC. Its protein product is CAWDQGAGGYTF.

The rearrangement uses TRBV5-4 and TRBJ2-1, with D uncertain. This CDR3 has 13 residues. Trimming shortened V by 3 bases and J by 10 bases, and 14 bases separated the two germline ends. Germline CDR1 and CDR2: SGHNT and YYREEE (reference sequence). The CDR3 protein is CASSSRPSQEQFF. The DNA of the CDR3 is TGTGCCAGCAGCTCCCGGCCAAGCCAGGAGCAGTTCTTC.

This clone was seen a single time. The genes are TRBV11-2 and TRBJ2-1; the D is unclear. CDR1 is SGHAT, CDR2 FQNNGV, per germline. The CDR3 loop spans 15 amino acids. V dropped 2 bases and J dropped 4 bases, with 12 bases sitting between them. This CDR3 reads CASSLRMDPYNEQFF. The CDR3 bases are TGTGCCAGCAGCTTAAGGATGGACCCATACAATGAGCAGTTCTTC.

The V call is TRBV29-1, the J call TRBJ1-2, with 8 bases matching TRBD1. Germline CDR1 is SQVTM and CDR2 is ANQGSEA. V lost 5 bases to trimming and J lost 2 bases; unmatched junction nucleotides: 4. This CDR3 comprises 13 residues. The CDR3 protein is CSVFWTGNYGYTF. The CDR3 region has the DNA TGCAGCGTTTTCTGGACAGGGAACTATGGCTACACCTTC.

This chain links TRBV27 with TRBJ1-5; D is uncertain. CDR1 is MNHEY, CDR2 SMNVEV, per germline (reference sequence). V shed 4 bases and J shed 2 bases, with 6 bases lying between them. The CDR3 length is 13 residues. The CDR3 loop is CASSSKRNQPQHF. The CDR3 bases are TGTGCCAGCAGTTCAAAACGCAATCAGCCCCAGCATTTT.

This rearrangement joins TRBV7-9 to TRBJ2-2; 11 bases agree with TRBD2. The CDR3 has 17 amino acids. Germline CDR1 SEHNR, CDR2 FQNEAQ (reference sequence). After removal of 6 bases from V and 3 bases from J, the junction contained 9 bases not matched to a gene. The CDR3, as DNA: TGTGCCAGCAGATATTCGGGACTAGCGGAGTACACCGGGGAGCTGTTTTTT. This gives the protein CASRYSGLAEYTGELFF.

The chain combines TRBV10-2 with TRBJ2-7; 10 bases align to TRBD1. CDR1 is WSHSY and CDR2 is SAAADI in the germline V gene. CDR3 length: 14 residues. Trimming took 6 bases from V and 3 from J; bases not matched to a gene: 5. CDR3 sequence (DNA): TGCGCCAGCAGGGGGAGGGACAGGGGCTACGAGCAGTACTTC. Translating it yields CASRGRDRGYEQYF.

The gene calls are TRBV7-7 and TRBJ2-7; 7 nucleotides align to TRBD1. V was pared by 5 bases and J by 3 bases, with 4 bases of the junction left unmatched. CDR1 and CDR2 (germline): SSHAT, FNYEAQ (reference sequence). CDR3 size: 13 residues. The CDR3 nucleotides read TGTGCCAGCAGCATGGGACAGTTCTACGAGCAGTACTTC. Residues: CASSMGQFYEQYF.

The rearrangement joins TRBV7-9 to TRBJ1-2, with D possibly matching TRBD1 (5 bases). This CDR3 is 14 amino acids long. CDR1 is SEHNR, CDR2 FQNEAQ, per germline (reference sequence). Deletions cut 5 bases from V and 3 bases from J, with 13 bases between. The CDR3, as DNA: TGTGCCAGCAGCCCCAGACAGCCCTACTATGGCTACACCTTC. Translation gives CASSPRQPYYGYTF.

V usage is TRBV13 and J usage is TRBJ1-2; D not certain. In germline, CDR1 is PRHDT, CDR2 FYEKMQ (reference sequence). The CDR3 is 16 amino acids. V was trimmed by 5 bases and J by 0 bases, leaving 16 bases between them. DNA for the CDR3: TGTGCCAGCAGCCAGTACGGGTCAGTAACTAACTATGGCTACACCTTC. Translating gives CASSQYGSVTNYGYTF.

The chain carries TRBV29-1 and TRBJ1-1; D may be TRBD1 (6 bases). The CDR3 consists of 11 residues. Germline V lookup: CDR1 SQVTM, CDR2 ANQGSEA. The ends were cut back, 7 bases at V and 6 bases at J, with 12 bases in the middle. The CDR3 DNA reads TGCAGCGGGGGGCGCAGGGCTGAAGCTTTCTTT. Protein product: CSGGRRAEAFF.

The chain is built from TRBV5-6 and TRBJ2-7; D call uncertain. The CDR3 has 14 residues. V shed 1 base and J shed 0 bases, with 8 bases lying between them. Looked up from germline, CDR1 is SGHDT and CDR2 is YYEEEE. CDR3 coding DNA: TGTGCCAGCAGCTTGTCCCTATCCTCCTACGAGCAGTACTTC. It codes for CASSLSLSSYEQYF.

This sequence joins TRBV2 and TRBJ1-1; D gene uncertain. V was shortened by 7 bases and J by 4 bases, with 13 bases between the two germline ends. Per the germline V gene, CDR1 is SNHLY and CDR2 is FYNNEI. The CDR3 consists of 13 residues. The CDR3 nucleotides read TGTGCCAGCACCACAACGGCTACCACTGAAGCTTTCTTT. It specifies CASTTTATTEAFF.

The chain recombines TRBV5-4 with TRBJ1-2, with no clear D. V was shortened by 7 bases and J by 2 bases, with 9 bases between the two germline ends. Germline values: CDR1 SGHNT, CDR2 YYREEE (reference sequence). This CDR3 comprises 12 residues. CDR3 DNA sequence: TGTGCCAGCCGGTCGGGGAACTATGGCTACACCTTC. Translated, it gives CASRSGNYGYTF.